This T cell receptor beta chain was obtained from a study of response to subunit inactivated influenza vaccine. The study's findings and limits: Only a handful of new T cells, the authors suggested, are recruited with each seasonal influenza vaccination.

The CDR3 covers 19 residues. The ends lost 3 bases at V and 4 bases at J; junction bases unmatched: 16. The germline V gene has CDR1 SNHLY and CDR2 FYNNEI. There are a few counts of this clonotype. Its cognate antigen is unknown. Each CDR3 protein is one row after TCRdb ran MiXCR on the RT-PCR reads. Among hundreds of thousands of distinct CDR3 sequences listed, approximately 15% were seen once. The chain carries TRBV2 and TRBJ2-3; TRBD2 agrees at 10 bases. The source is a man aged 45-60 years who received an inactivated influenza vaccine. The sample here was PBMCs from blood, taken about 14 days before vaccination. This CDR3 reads CASSEWASGSLLGADTQYF. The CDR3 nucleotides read TGTGCCAGCAGTGAGTGGGCTAGCGGGAGTCTTTTGGGTGCAGATACGCAGTATTTT.